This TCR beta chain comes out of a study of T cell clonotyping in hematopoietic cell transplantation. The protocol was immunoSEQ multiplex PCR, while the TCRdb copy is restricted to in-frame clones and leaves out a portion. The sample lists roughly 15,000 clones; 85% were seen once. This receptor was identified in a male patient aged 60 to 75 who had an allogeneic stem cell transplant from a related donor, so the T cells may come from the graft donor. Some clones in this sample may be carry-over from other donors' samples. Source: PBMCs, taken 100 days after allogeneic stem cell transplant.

The CDR3 bases are TGTGCCATCATGTCAAGAGGGGAGGGGGACGAGCAGTACTTC. The encoded protein is CAIMSRGEGDEQYF. The chain has TRBV10-3 and TRBJ2-7; D may be TRBD2 (7 bases). The ends were cut back, 7 bases at V and 5 bases at J, with 18 bases in the middle. Germline V lookup: CDR1 ENHRY, CDR2 SYGVKD. The CDR3 sequence is 14 residues long.